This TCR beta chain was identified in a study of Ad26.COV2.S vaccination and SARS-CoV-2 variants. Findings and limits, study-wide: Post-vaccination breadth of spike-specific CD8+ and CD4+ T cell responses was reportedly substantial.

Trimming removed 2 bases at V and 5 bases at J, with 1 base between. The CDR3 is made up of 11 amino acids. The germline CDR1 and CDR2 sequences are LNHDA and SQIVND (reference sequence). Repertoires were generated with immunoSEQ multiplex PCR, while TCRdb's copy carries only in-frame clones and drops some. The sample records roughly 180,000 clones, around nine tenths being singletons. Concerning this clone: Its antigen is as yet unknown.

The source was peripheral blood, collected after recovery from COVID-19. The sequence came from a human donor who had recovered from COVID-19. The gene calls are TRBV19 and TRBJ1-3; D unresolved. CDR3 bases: TGTGCCAGTAGTATAAGAAACACCATATATTTT. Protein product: CASSIRNTIYF.